This T cell receptor (beta chain) was retrieved from a study of OX40 agonist ivuxolimab in advanced cancers. Overall study: As their treatment, patients were administered ivuxolimab, an agonistic anti-OX40 (CD134) antibody. Partial responses were seen in three patients, one with hepatocellular carcinoma and two with cutaneous melanoma. Patients were dosed intravenously with ivuxolimab at 0.01 to 10 mg/kg every 2 weeks.

Points on this clone: Its antigen is still unknown.

There are 16 residues in the CDR3. Germline CDR1 MNHEY, CDR2 SVGAGI. With 0 bases clipped from V and 2 bases from J, the junction kept 4 bases outside the gene matches. The protocol was immunoSEQ multiplex PCR, while the TCRdb copy is restricted to in-frame clones and leaves out a portion. The repertoire holds some 44,000 clones, with around 88% as singletons. Study-level results: Fewer expanded clones were found on average in CD4+ than in CD8+ T cells.

Specimen: CD4+ or CD8+ T cells sorted from blood, collected in a trial of the OX40 agonist ivuxolimab. This TCR was recovered from an adult with an advanced solid tumor such as melanoma, head and neck, liver or kidney cancer. V is TRBV6-5 and J is TRBJ2-7; 10 nucleotides agree with TRBD2. The DNA of the CDR3 is TGTGCCAGCAGTTACTCGAATAGCGGGAGGCCCTACGAGCAGTACTTC. This translates into CASSYSNSGRPYEQYF.